This record concerns one T cell receptor (beta chain) sequence. This entry belongs to a study of blood T cell repertoires in COVID-19. This table comes from immunoSEQ multiplex PCR, and its TCRdb copy is limited to in-frame clones, with some not included. The profile shows fewer than 250,000 clones, 84% of them singletons. The clonotype was recovered from a man in his fifties or sixties with acute or convalescent COVID-19. Source material: peripheral blood.

The CDR3 loop reads CATSRPRGRSNEKLFF. The CDR3 nucleotides read TGTGCCACCAGCAGGCCCAGGGGACGGAGTAATGAAAAACTGTTTTTT. The chain recombines TRBV15 with TRBJ1-4, with D possibly matching TRBD1 (6 bases). V was pared by 3 bases and J by 4 bases, with 15 bases between. Germline V lookup: CDR1 LNHNV, CDR2 YYDKDF (reference sequence). The CDR3 is 16 amino acids.